This paragraph covers one TCR beta chain sequence. Its specific antigen is unknown. No much larger clone is present one base from it, and per-base qualities are unavailable. Patients with autoimmune disease history or receiving systemic immunosuppression were excluded from the trial. Peripheral blood for TCR sequencing was collected from all dose cohorts at baseline, on cycle 4 day 1, and on cycle 7 day 1. Samples came from an open-label, multicenter, first-in-human phase I dose-escalation trial of ivuxolimab. Adults with locally advanced or metastatic melanoma, renal cell carcinoma, hepatocellular carcinoma or head and neck squamous cell carcinoma were enrolled in the trial. Before TCR sequencing, CD4+ T cells and CD8+ T cells from peripheral blood were sorted into separate populations. This record belongs to a study of OX40 agonist ivuxolimab in advanced cancers. About the investigation overall: Ivuxolimab was an agonistic, fully human IgG2 monoclonal antibody directed against OX40 (CD134), a costimulatory receptor. Intravenous ivuxolimab was administered to patients every 2 weeks at six dose levels: 0.01, 0.1, 0.3, 1.5, 3 and 10 mg/kg. Among the approximately 54 dose-escalation patients, some 20 had hepatocellular carcinoma, approximately 15 melanoma, 9 renal cell carcinoma and 9 head and neck cancer. A male proportion of 82.7% and a mean age of about 60 years, ranging from about 20 to 85, were recorded for the dose-escalation cohort. Patients were allowed to have had prior anti-PD-1, anti-PD-L1 or anti-CTLA-4 therapy, and roughly 40% of the dose-escalation patients had previously received checkpoint inhibitors. Partial responses occurred in three dose-escalation patients: two with cutaneous melanoma and one with hepatocellular carcinoma. The point of sequencing TCRbeta in the periphery was to test whether ivuxolimab changed TCR sequence diversity and drove clonal T-cell expansion. The monotherapy dose-escalation portion (N ≈ 52 patients) of the phase I ivuxolimab trial is reported in the paper. Overall study results and their limits: Which antigens the clonally expanded peripheral T cells were specific for was not determined. At doses of 0.1 to 3.0 mg/kg, clonal expansion of both CD4+ and CD8+ blood T cells was observed from baseline to week 6. After ivuxolimab, more expanded clones were found on average in CD8+ T cells than in CD4+ T cells. In the 0.1-3.0 mg/kg groups, partial responders were among the patients with the lowest normalized peripheral clonal expansion, particularly in CD8+ T cells. Low levels of normalized T-cell clonal expansion were also shown by some nonresponding patients.

Genomic DNA was isolated from the sorted cells so that the TCRbeta CDR3 region could be sequenced. The immunoSEQ Assay was used to sequence the TCRbeta CDR3 regions. This immuneACCESS table, as held by TCRdb, lists in-frame sequences with V and J called but not all clones. Of the missing ones, under half trace to an unresolved V gene in checked studies; the others have no known cause. Across this sample there are about 82,000 clones, with approximately 82% seen only once. Roughly 0.8% of the sample rests with the top ten. The CDR3 holds 13 amino acids from the cysteine to the phenylalanine. The retained sequence is limited to the CDR3, 39 bases, with the frame set at the first base. In the germline V gene (reference sequence), CDR1 corresponds to GTSNPN and CDR2 to SVGIG. A distance of 11 bases separates the germline ends of V and J, which lose 2 bases and 6 bases respectively.

The clonotype originates from an adult with an advanced solid tumor such as melanoma, head and neck, liver or kidney cancer. Recombination linked TRBV30 to TRBJ1-5, with a weak D call of TRBD1 (6 bases match). The sample here was CD4+ or CD8+ T cells sorted from blood, taken in a trial of the OX40 agonist ivuxolimab. Read as DNA, the sequence is TGTGCCTGGAGTCCCCAGGGGAGTCAGCCCCAGCATTTT. Translation gives CAWSPQGSQPQHF.